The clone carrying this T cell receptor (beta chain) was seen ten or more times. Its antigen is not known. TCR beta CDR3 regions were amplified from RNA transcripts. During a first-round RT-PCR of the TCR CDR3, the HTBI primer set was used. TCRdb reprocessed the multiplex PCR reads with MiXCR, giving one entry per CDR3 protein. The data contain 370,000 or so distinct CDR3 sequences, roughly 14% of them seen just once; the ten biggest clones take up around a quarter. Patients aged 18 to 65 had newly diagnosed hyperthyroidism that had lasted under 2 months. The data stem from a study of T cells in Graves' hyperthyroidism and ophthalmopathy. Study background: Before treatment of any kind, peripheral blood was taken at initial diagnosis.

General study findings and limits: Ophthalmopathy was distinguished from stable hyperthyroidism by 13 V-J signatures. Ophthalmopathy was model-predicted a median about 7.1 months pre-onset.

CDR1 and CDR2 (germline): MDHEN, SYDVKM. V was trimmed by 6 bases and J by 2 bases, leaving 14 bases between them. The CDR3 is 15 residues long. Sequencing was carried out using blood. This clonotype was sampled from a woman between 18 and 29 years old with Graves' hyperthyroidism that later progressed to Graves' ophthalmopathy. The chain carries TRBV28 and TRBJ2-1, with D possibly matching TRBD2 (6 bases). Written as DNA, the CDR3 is TGTGCCAGCAGCCACGGGGAGGTCGCCTACAATGAGCAGTTCTTC. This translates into CASSHGEVAYNEQFF.